Each of the 12 T cell receptor beta chains below was sequenced from the same sample in a study of tumor-infiltrating lymphocytes in localized non-small cell lung cancer. Here immunoSEQ multiplex PCR was the method, and the copy in TCRdb shows in-frame clones only, minus some. The sample shows tens of thousands of clones, 75% to 90% of them seen only once. Source material: lung tumor tissue. These receptors were collected from a human donor with non-small cell lung cancer.

This clone was recorded once. J is TRBJ1-1 and V is TRBV5-1; D is unclear. Germline V gives CDR1 SGHRS, CDR2 YFSETQ. Between the trimmed V and J ends, which lost 7 bases and 5 bases, there was a span of 9 bases. The CDR3 extends over 11 amino acids. The CDR3 sequence: CASRRETEAFF. DNA of the CDR3: TGCGCCAGCCGACGGGAGACTGAAGCTTTCTTT.

The chain combines TRBV7-9 with TRBJ1-2, with D perhaps matching TRBD1 (5 bases). Trimming took 5 bases from V and 0 from J, leaving 16 bases between them. This CDR3 has 16 amino acids. Per the germline V gene, CDR1 is SEHNR and CDR2 is FQNEAQ (reference sequence). The CDR3 protein is CASSPTRGGANYGYTF. DNA of the CDR3: TGTGCCAGCAGCCCCACCCGTGGGGGGGCTAACTATGGCTACACCTTC.

V usage is TRBV7-2 and J usage is TRBJ2-1; no clear D. CDR1 SGHTA and CDR2 FQGNSA come from the germline V gene. This CDR3 has 14 residues. V lost 8 bases, J lost 9 bases, and 20 bases lay in between. In nucleotides, the CDR3 is TGTGCCAGCCGAAGGCAGGCGGTTGTTAGTGAGCAGTTCTTC. Translation: CASRRQAVVSEQFF.

This clone was seen more than once but under ten times. The CDR3 loop is CASSASGGAGHIQYF. The CDR3 bases are TGTGCCAGCAGCGCTAGCGGGGGGGCCGGGCACATTCAGTACTTC. V is TRBV9 and J is TRBJ2-4; TRBD2 matches 12 bases. The length of the CDR3 is 15 residues. Trimming at V came to 3 bases and at J to 8 bases, leaving 6 bases not matched to a gene. Per the germline V gene, CDR1 is SGDLS and CDR2 is YYNGEE.

This chain connects TRBV18 to TRBJ1-5; a weak D match, TRBD1 (6 bases). Germline CDR1 is KGHSH and CDR2 is LQKENI. This CDR3 spans 15 amino acids. V gave up 2 bases and J gave up 1 base, with 9 bases separating them. The CDR3 region is CASSPSQGSNQPQHF. In DNA, the CDR3 is TGTGCCAGCTCACCATCGCAGGGGAGCAATCAGCCCCAGCATTTT.

The V gene is TRBV7-8, the J gene TRBJ2-4; tentatively, D is TRBD2 (5 bases). CDR1 and CDR2 from the germline V gene are SGHVS and FQNEAQ. The CDR3 contains 16 residues. V was clipped by 5 bases and J by 4 bases, with 18 bases between them. This chain's CDR3 is CASSPFVDREKNIQYF. CDR3 bases: TGTGCCAGCAGCCCGTTTGTTGATAGGGAGAAAAACATTCAGTACTTC.

The rearrangement uses TRBV29-1 and TRBJ1-1; D is perhaps TRBD1 (5 bases). Germline V gene sequence: CDR1 SQVTM, CDR2 ANQGSEA. The length of the CDR3 is 14 residues. Trimming stripped 2 bases from V and 1 base from J, with 11 bases between. The CDR3 loop is CSVESGTGNTEAFF. CDR3 in DNA: TGCAGCGTTGAATCCGGGACGGGGAACACTGAAGCTTTCTTT.

V and J are TRBV5-4 and TRBJ2-5; 11 bases agree with TRBD2. V gave up 3 bases and J gave up 5 bases; unmatched junction bases: 6. Germline assignment: CDR1 SGHNT and CDR2 YYREEE (reference sequence). This CDR3 is 15 amino acids long. The CDR3 region is CASSYSGGALETQYF. As DNA, the CDR3 is TGTGCCAGCAGCTATAGCGGGGGGGCCTTGGAGACCCAGTACTTC.

The rearrangement joins TRBV5-4 to TRBJ1-5, with D maybe TRBD1 (6 bases). The germline CDR1 and CDR2 sequences are SGHNT and YYREEE (reference sequence). The CDR3 sequence is 15 residues long. V lost 1 base and J 5 bases, leaving 13 bases between the germline ends. The CDR3 DNA reads TGTGCCAGCAGCTTGTCCGGGGCAGGGGATCAGCCCCAGCATTTT. Its protein product is CASSLSGAGDQPQHF.

The chain joins TRBV7-9 to TRBJ2-7; D assignment may be TRBD1 or TRBD2 (5 bases each). V was clipped by 5 bases and J by 5 bases, with 16 bases between them. Per the germline V gene, CDR1 is SEHNR and CDR2 is FQNEAQ (reference sequence). The CDR3 runs to 14 residues. CDR3 amino acids: CASSPVWGYHEQYF. CDR3 sequence (DNA): TGTGCCAGCAGCCCCGTGTGGGGGTACCACGAGCAGTACTTC.

The chain uses TRBV4-3 and TRBJ2-5; 15 bases map to TRBD2. The V gene's germline CDR1 is LGHNA and CDR2 YSLEER. The CDR3 spans 18 residues. Trimming took 4 bases from V and 6 from J; bases not matched to a gene: 12. CDR3 sequence (DNA): TGCGCCAGCAGCCCCCAGCGGACTAGCGGGGGGGCTTTGCAGACCCAGTACTTC. This codes for CASSPQRTSGGALQTQYF.

V gene TRBV4-3 combines with J gene TRBJ2-5, with a weak D call TRBD1 (5 bases). V gave up 0 bases and J gave up 0 bases, with 11 bases separating them. The CDR3 has 16 residues. Germline loops: CDR1 LGHNA, CDR2 YSLEER. The CDR3 here is CASSQDWAGYQETQYF. The CDR3 DNA follows: TGCGCCAGCAGCCAAGATTGGGCAGGGTACCAAGAGACCCAGTACTTC.